One sample yielded the 21 T cell receptor beta chains listed below, sequenced in a study of vaccination and CD4 T cells after COVID-19. At the Johns Hopkins FTIC core, DNA taken from cultured CD4+ T cells was sequenced by way of the Oncomine TCR Beta short-read assay. TCRdb reprocessed the PCR reads with MiXCR, giving one entry per CDR3 protein. This sample has more than 25,000 distinct CDR3 sequences; approximately 40% occur once, and the top ten carry 3% to 4%. Time point reported: late sampling 161 to 241 days after vaccination in a few convalescent patients. Documented treatment: approximately 9-day PBMC culture with coronavirus spike peptide pools or control peptides (ViraFEST assay). Their recognized antigens are unknown. This sample comprised CD4+ T cells from blood, cultured in vitro, obtained about 7 months after SARS-CoV-2 vaccination. These receptor sequences come from a human donor who had recovered from COVID-19.

This chain joins TRBV7-2 and TRBJ2-3; 11 nucleotides line up with TRBD2. The CDR3 contains 16 residues. V lost 4 bases and J lost 9; bases outside the gene matches: 12. Looked up from germline, CDR1 is SGHTA and CDR2 is FQGNSA. This CDR3 is CASSWALAGVQDTQYF. CDR3 nucleotide sequence: TGTGCCAGCAGCTGGGCACTAGCGGGAGTTCAGGACACGCAGTATTTT. Complete variable domain (other parts from reference TRBV7-2 and TRBJ2-3): GAGVSQSPSNKVTEKGKDVELRCDPISGHTALYWYRQSLGQGLEFLIYFQGNSAPDKSGLPSDRFSAERTGGSVSTLTIQRTQQEDSAVYLCASSWALAGVQDTQYFGPGTRLTVL.

This chain links TRBV7-9 with TRBJ2-3; 8 positions agree with TRBD1. After removal of 3 bases from V and 4 bases from J, the junction contained 3 bases not matched to a gene. The CDR3 has 14 residues. Germline V CDR1 and CDR2: SEHNR, FQNEAQ (reference sequence). CDR3 DNA: TGTGCCAGCAGCTTTCCAGGGGGCGCAGATACGCAGTATTTT. Its protein is CASSFPGGADTQYF.

The chain uses TRBV7-6 and TRBJ2-3; 13 bases match TRBD2. This CDR3 is built from 17 residues. Germline V lookup: CDR1 SGHVS, CDR2 FNYEAQ. Losses at the gene ends were 4 bases for V and 3 bases for J; bases not matched to a gene: 7. CDR3 region: CASSSLGLAGQTDTQYF. As DNA, the CDR3 is TGTGCCAGCAGCTCCTTGGGACTAGCGGGGCAGACAGATACGCAGTATTTT.

The chain joins TRBV7-2 to TRBJ2-7, with unresolved D. Germline CDR1 reads SGHTA; CDR2 reads FQGNSA. With 1 base removed from V and 2 bases from J, the gap between germline ends came to 9 bases. The CDR3 sequence is 14 residues long. DNA for the CDR3: TGTGCCAGCAGCTTAGGAGGTCCAGCCTACGAGCAGTACTTC. This sequence encodes CASSLGGPAYEQYF.

This clonotype was found a few times. The genes are TRBV7-9 and TRBJ2-3, with D perhaps TRBD1 or TRBD2 (6 bases each). V was pared by 3 bases and J by 2 bases, with 15 bases between. Germline V CDR1 and CDR2: SEHNR, FQNEAQ (reference sequence). The CDR3 is made up of 16 amino acids. The CDR3 spells CASSFLRGQDTDTQYF. CDR3 coding DNA: TGTGCCAGCAGCTTCCTACGGGGGCAAGACACAGATACGCAGTATTTT.

About this clonotype itself: A read error may account for a junction end that differs from germline. The genes are TRBV29-1 and TRBJ2-5; no clear D gene. This CDR3 has 14 amino acids. Germline CDR1 is SQVTM and CDR2 is ANQGSEA. CDR3 sequence: CSGHDGPNQEAQYF. DNA of the CDR3: TGCAGCGGGCATGACGGGCCCAACCAAGAGGCCCAGTACTTC.

The rearrangement joins TRBV20-1 to TRBJ2-5; TRBD2 is a possible D gene (5 bases). Deletions cut 6 bases from V and 2 bases from J, with 16 bases between. CDR3 length: 14 residues. Germline-derived CDR1 and CDR2 are DFQATT and SNEGSKA (reference sequence). The CDR3 region has the DNA TGCAGTGCAGTGGGGAGCCCGACTCAAGAGACCCAGTACTTC. This gives the protein CSAVGSPTQETQYF.

The chain links TRBV5-4 to TRBJ2-7; weak D call: TRBD1 (5 bases). Germline V gene data show CDR1 as SGHNT and CDR2 as YYREEE (reference sequence). This CDR3 region has 14 residues. V dropped 3 bases and J dropped 9 bases, with 19 bases sitting between them. The CDR3 DNA is TGTGCCAGCAGCTCTTCCCCAGGGTATGAGGTGCAGTACTTC. Its translation is CASSSSPGYEVQYF.

The CDR3 sequence: CASSSTGTGSYNEQFF. The CDR3 DNA is TGCGCCAGCAGCTCCACCGGGACAGGGTCCTACAATGAGCAGTTCTTC. J is TRBJ2-1 and V is TRBV5-1; 9 bases match TRBD1. V lost 3 bases, J lost 1 base, and 5 bases stayed unmatched. Germline V gene data show CDR1 as SGHRS and CDR2 as YFSETQ. The CDR3 is made up of 16 amino acids.

V is TRBV9 and J is TRBJ2-5; D call uncertain. Germline CDR1 is SGDLS and CDR2 is YYNGEE. This CDR3 spans 15 amino acids. Trimming shortened V by 4 bases and J by 2 bases, and 15 bases separated the two germline ends. The CDR3 DNA reads as TGTGCCAGCAGCCCCCGACCGACGGAACAAGAGACCCAGTACTTC. Encoded protein: CASSPRPTEQETQYF.

The J gene is TRBJ2-1, the V gene TRBV4-1, with 7 bases matching TRBD2. J lost 0 bases, V lost 5 bases, and 4 bases had no gene match. Germline values: CDR1 MGHRA, CDR2 YSYEKL. This CDR3 contains 15 residues. CDR3 coding DNA: TGCGCCAGCAGCGATAGCGGGCTCTCCTACAATGAGCAGTTCTTC. Amino acid sequence: CASSDSGLSYNEQFF.

This clonotype was counted a few times. The chain employs TRBV2 and TRBJ2-7, with TRBD1 identical over 8 bases. Germline V gene data show CDR1 as SNHLY and CDR2 as FYNNEI. The V segment lost 3 bases and the J segment 0 bases; nucleotides outside the gene matches: 1. The CDR3 is 14 residues long. CDR3 sequence: CASSDGTGSYEQYF. CDR3 DNA sequence: TGTGCCAGCAGTGATGGGACAGGCTCCTACGAGCAGTACTTC.

A few counts support this clonotype. The V call is TRBV6-1, the J call TRBJ2-1; 12 bases align to TRBD2. CDR3 length: 14 amino acids. The ends lost 4 bases at V and 9 bases at J; junction bases unmatched: 4. CDR1 is MNHNS and CDR2 is SASEGT in the germline V gene. This chain's CDR3 is CASSGTSGTGEQFF. The CDR3 DNA reads as TGTGCCAGCAGTGGGACTAGCGGGACCGGTGAGCAGTTCTTC.

In its sample, this clonotype was seen a few times. The chain recombines TRBV20-1 with TRBJ2-7; TRBD2 aligns across 9 bases. CDR3 size: 15 residues. The V gene's germline CDR1 is DFQATT and CDR2 SNEGSKA (reference sequence). J lost 2 bases, V lost 1 base, and 6 bases had no gene match. The CDR3 here is CSARGTIAGAYEQYF. The CDR3 DNA is TGCAGTGCTAGAGGCACTATAGCGGGAGCCTACGAGCAGTACTTC.

The chain couples TRBV6-4 to TRBJ1-2; D remains unclear. Germline CDR1 is MRHNA and CDR2 is SNTAGT. This CDR3 region has 11 residues. V shed 8 bases and J shed 4 bases, with 8 bases lying between them. The DNA for the CDR3 is TGTGCCAGCGGCACCTCCTATGGCTACACCTTC. This encodes CASGTSYGYTF.

This clonotype was counted between two and nine times. The chain employs TRBV5-4 and TRBJ2-3, with 7 bases aligning to TRBD1. The germline CDR1 and CDR2 sequences are SGHNT and YYREEE (reference sequence). Unmatched junction bases numbered 11, after V lost 3 bases and J lost 4 bases. CDR3 length: 16 residues. CDR3 coding DNA: TGTGCCAGCAGCTCACCGACAGGGATTAGTGCAGATACGCAGTATTTT. Residues: CASSSPTGISADTQYF.

This clonotype is judged medium-sized. V and J are TRBV29-1 and TRBJ1-2; D is unresolved. Between the trimmed V and J ends, which lost 6 bases and 2 bases, there was a span of 13 bases. The germline CDR1 and CDR2 sequences are SQVTM and ANQGSEA. This CDR3 spans 13 amino acids. The CDR3 DNA is TGCAGCGTCTTGCGGGCTGAAAACTATGGCTACACCTTC. Translating gives CSVLRAENYGYTF.

Written as DNA, the CDR3 is TGTGCCAGTAGTATATCAGCGGGAGAAGTCGCCGGGGAGCTGTTTTTT. It yields the protein CASSISAGEVAGELFF. V gene TRBV19 combines with J gene TRBJ2-2; 8 bases line up with TRBD2. Germline CDR1 reads LNHDA; CDR2 reads SQIVND (reference sequence). This CDR3 comprises 16 residues. V lost 2 bases to trimming and J lost 6 bases; unmatched junction nucleotides: 8.

This clonotype appeared a few times. The rearrangement uses TRBV20-1 and TRBJ2-7, with 11 bases fitting TRBD2. V lost 2 bases to trimming and J lost 3 bases; unmatched junction nucleotides: 3. The length of the CDR3 is 14 residues. The germline CDR1 and CDR2 sequences are DFQATT and SNEGSKA (reference sequence). The CDR3 sequence: CSARTSGSGYEQYF. CDR3 DNA: TGCAGTGCTAGAACTAGCGGGAGTGGCTACGAGCAGTACTTC.

The table lists this clonotype with a count of one. V gene TRBV7-3 combines with J gene TRBJ2-3; D tentatively fits TRBD1 or TRBD2 (6 bases each). The CDR3 sequence is 15 residues long. Germline V gene sequence: CDR1 SGHTA, CDR2 FQGTGA. Trimming left V 1 base short and J 4 bases short, with 12 bases between. The CDR3, as DNA: TGTGCCAGCAGCTTAATGGCCGGGGGCTCAGATACGCAGTATTTT. As protein: CASSLMAGGSDTQYF.

This clonotype has a handful of counts. Written as DNA, the CDR3 is TGTGCCAGCAGTGCGGCAGGGGGAGTGCTCCAGCATTTT. Translating gives CASSAAGGVLQHF. This chain connects TRBV28 to TRBJ1-5, with 7 bases fitting TRBD1. J was trimmed by 12 bases and V by 5 bases; bases with no gene match: 10. The germline V gene has CDR1 MDHEN and CDR2 SYDVKM. The CDR3 totals 13 residues.